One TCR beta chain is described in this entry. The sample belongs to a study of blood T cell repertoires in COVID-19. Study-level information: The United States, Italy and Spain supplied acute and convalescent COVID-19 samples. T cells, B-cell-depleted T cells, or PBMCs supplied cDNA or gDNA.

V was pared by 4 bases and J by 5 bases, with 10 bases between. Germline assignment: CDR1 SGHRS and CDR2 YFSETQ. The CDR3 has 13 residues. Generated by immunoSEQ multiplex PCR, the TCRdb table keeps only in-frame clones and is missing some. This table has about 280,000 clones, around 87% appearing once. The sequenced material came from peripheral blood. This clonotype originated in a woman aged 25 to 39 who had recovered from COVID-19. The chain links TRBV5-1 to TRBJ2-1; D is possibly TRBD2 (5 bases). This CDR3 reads CASSPGVDNEQFF. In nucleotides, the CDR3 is TGCGCCAGCAGCCCCGGGGTCGACAATGAGCAGTTCTTC.